This TCR beta chain was recovered during a study of T-cell memory formation after mild COVID-19. TCR alpha and TCR beta cDNA libraries carrying sample barcodes and UMIs came from 5'RACE with constant-segment primers. TCRdb processed the 5' RACE reads anew with MiXCR; each CDR3 protein has one entry. The sample has some 490,000 distinct CDR3 sequences; about 20% are singletons. This clonotype was seen a few times. Trimming took off 0 bases at V and 5 bases at J, with 8 bases between the two ends. The CDR3 length is 14 residues. CDR1 is LGHNT, CDR2 FRNRAP, per germline. The specimen was PBMCs or a T cell subset sorted from them (not recorded which). V and J are TRBV12-5 and TRBJ2-1, with D unclear. The TCR comes from an adult woman who had mild COVID-19 (a few samples of this study predate the infection). Cell type and time point are not known. The CDR3 sequence is CASGLVNSNNEQFF. In nucleotides, the CDR3 is TGTGCTAGTGGTTTGGTAAACAGCAACAATGAGCAGTTCTTC. The full variable domain, rest sourced from reference TRBV12-5 and TRBJ2-1, is DARVTQTPRHKVTEMGQEVTMRCQPILGHNTVFWYRQTMMQGLELLAYFRNRAPLDDSGMPKDRFSAEMPDATLATLKIQPSEPRDSAVYFCASGLVNSNNEQFFGPGTRLTVL.